The rows below give T cell receptor beta chains drawn from one sample of a study of low-dose radiotherapy and immunotherapy resistance in tumors. TCRdb recomputed calls from the reads with MiXCR, one row per CDR3 protein. The sample includes over 70,000 distinct CDR3 sequences, more than 25% of them seen just once. The specimen was PBMCs, collected before treatment. These receptor sequences come from a female donor with ovarian cancer. CDR3s include the opening cysteine and the closing phenylalanine or tryptophan. The D gene is left open where the match is weak. Not all rows give a size; the values are once, few, many and, for expanded clones, a class.

j_call clone_size v_call d_call cdr3_nt cdr3_aa
TRBJ2-3 many TRBV6-2/TRBV6-3 TRBD1 TGTGCCAGCAGTGAATTGACAGGGTTAGGGACAGATACGCAGTATTTT CASSELTGLGTDTQYF
TRBJ2-1 many TRBV6-5 TRBD1 TGTGCCAGCAGTCGAGCCACCGGGACAGGGGGATCCTACAATGAGCAGTTCTTC CASSRATGTGGSYNEQFF
TRBJ2-5 many TRBV24-1 TRBD2 TGTGCCACCAGTGACGCGAGGACTAGCCTCCAAGAGACCCAGTACTTC CATSDARTSLQETQYF
TRBJ2-6 many TRBV6-2/TRBV6-3 - TGTGCCATATTACACAGGGCTGGGGCCAACGTCCTGACTTTC CAILHRAGANVLTF
TRBJ1-2 many TRBV3-1 - TGTGCCAGCAGCCAAGGGCCGACAGAGGCCATCTATGGCTACACCTTC CASSQGPTEAIYGYTF
TRBJ2-7 - TRBV2 - TGTGCCAGCAACGGACTGAGCTCCTACGAGCAGTACTTC CASNGLSSYEQYF
TRBJ2-5 many TRBV29-1 - TGCAGCGTTGAGGGGTCGGGAGAGACCCAGTACTTC CSVEGSGETQYF
TRBJ2-3 - TRBV7-9 TRBD2 TGTGCCAGCAGCCTTGGACTAGCGGGGGATACGCAGTATTTT CASSLGLAGDTQYF
TRBJ2-7 many TRBV13 - TGTGCCAGCAGCTTCAGGGAGAGCACTTCCTACGAGCAGTACTTC CASSFRESTSYEQYF
TRBJ1-6 - TRBV6-1 - TGTGCCAGCAGTGAAGTCTGGAGCTCCTATAATTCACCCCTCCACTTT CASSEVWSSYNSPLHF
TRBJ1-5 - TRBV12-3/TRBV12-4 - TGTGCCAGCAGTCAGACCCCAGCGCATCAGCCCCAGCATTTT CASSQTPAHQPQHF
TRBJ2-1 once TRBV7-3 TRBD2 TGTGCCAGCAGCTCCGGGGGGGCCTCCTACAATGAGCAGTTCTTC CASSSGGASYNEQFF
TRBJ2-2 many TRBV7-2 - TGTGCCTCAGGGTCCGCGATTGCCGGGGAGCTGTTTTTT CASGSAIAGELFF
TRBJ2-6 many TRBV20-1 - TGCAGTGCTAGCGTTGGCACTCTGGGGGCCAACGTCCTGACTTTC CSASVGTLGANVLTF
TRBJ2-7 many TRBV5-1 - TGCGCCAGCAGCCTCCTCTCGACAGGTAACTCCTACGAGCAGTACTTC CASSLLSTGNSYEQYF
TRBJ2-1 - TRBV12-3/TRBV12-4 TRBD2 TGTGCCAACATGACTAGTGGGAGGGTCAATGAGCAGTTCTTC CANMTSGRVNEQFF
TRBJ1-1 - TRBV18 - TGTGCCAGCTCGCGGACGGAGAGAGACACTGAAGCTTTCTTT CASSRTERDTEAFF
TRBJ1-2 - TRBV5-1 TRBD1 TGCGCCAGCAGAACCTCGGACAGGGGGCTTGGCTACACCTTC CASRTSDRGLGYTF
TRBJ2-7 - TRBV2 - TGTGCCAGCAGCCTCAGGGGTCTGGGGGAGCAGTACTTC CASSLRGLGEQYF
TRBJ1-5 few TRBV2 - TGTGCCAGCAATATGCCGGACAGATTCAATCAGCCCCAGCATTTT CASNMPDRFNQPQHF
TRBJ2-1 - TRBV3-1 TRBD2 TGTGCCAGCAGCCCTATCCAGGGACAACTACTAGCGGGAGGGGATTACAATGAGCAGTTCTTC CASSPIQGQLLAGGDYNEQFF
TRBJ2-7 many TRBV5-1 TRBD2 TGCGCCAGCAGCCCCCAGTCTAGCGGGCCCTACGAGCAGTACTTC CASSPQSSGPYEQYF
TRBJ2-3 many TRBV5-1 TRBD2 TGCGCCAGCAGCTCGGGACTAGCAACAGATACGCAGTATTTT CASSSGLATDTQYF
TRBJ2-3 many TRBV18 - TGCGCCAGCAGCCCCGGCCGCACAGATACGCAGTATTTT CASSPGRTDTQYF
TRBJ2-7 many TRBV11-3 - TGTGCCAGCAGCTCCCCCCCAGGCGAGCAGTACTTC CASSSPPGEQYF
TRBJ2-2 - TRBV19 - TGTGCCAGTAGTACTCTTGGGGGGACCGGGGAGCTGTTTTTT CASSTLGGTGELFF